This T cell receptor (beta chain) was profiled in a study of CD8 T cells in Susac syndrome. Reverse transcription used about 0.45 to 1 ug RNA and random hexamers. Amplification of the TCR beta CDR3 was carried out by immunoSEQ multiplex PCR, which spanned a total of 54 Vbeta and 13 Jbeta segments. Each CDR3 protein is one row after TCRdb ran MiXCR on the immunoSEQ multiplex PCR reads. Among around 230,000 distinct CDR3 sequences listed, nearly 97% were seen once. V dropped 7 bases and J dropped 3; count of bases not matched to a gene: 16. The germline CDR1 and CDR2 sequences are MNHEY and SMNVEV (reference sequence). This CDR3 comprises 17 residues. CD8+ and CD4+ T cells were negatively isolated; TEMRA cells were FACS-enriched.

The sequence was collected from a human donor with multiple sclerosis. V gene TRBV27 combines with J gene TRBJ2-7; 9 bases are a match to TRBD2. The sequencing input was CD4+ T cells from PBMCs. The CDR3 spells CASTPRPPGLAGYEQYF. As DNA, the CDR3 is TGTGCCAGCACCCCCAGACCGCCGGGACTAGCCGGCTACGAGCAGTACTTC.